Shown below are 2 T cell receptor beta chains from a single sample sequenced in a study of blood T cells in healthy people across ages. A second PCR of about 7 to 12 cycles used a sample-barcoded 5' primer and a J-beta primer mix. MiXCR, run by TCRdb on the 5' RACE reads, gives a single entry per CDR3 protein. This sample has more than 900,000 distinct CDR3 sequences; 29% occur once, and the top ten carry 10% to 13%. This sample also appeared in a second study, on T cells of mothers and their children.

Input material: blood. These receptors all come from a woman in her thirties or forties in good health.

For this clonotype: A much larger clone lies a single base off, so this may be a read error. The chain uses TRBV7-8 and TRBJ2-7; TRBD1 is a possible D gene (5 bases). V dropped 0 bases and J dropped 7 bases, with 16 bases sitting between them. There are 15 residues in the CDR3. Germline V gives CDR1 SGHVS, CDR2 FQNEAQ. The CDR3: CASSLAVGAYNEQYF. The CDR3 DNA follows: TGTGCCAGCAGCTTAGCCGTAGGGGCTTACAATGAGCAGTACTTC. Variable domain in full (rest from reference TRBV7-8 and TRBJ2-7): GAGVSQSPRYKVAKRGQDVALRCDPISGHVSLFWYQQALGQGPEFLTYFQNEAQLDKSGLPSDRFFAERPEGSVSTLKIQRTQQEDSAVYLCASSLAVGAYNEQYFGPGTRLTVT.

This clonotype was observed a handful of times. The rearrangement uses TRBV5-1 and TRBJ2-3, with D tentatively TRBD1 or TRBD2 (5 bases each). CDR3 length: 13 residues. In germline, CDR1 is SGHRS, CDR2 YFSETQ. The V gene lost 7 bases and the J gene lost 1 base, with 10 bases spanning the gap. This CDR3 reads CASQEGRTDTQYF. In DNA form, the CDR3 reads TGCGCCAGCCAAGAGGGGCGCACAGATACGCAGTATTTT. Looking up the rest from reference TRBV5-1 and TRBJ2-3 gives the full variable domain: KAGVTQTPRYLIKTRGQQVTLSCSPISGHRSVSWYQQTPGQGLQFLFEYFSETQRNKGNFPGRFSGRQFSNSRSEMNVSTLELGDSALYLCASQEGRTDTQYFGPGTRLTVL.